This T cell receptor beta chain was observed in a study of blood T cell repertoires in COVID-19. Turning to the study itself: COVID-19 samples collected from the United States, Italy and Spain covered acute and convalescent phases.

Method: immunoSEQ multiplex PCR; TCRdb's copy keeps in-frame clones and lacks some. Of 200,000 or so clones in the sample, about 82% were seen once. The germline V and J ends were trimmed by 5 bases and 0 bases, with 14 bases remaining between them. This CDR3 is built from 16 residues. The germline gives CDR1 SGHTA, CDR2 FQGNSA. This clone was detected only a few times. The V call is TRBV7-2, the J call TRBJ1-3; D is undetermined. The receptor was isolated from a woman in her 30s with acute or convalescent COVID-19. Sequencing used peripheral blood. The CDR3, as DNA: TGTGCCAGCAGCAAGCCGGTACGGAGCTCTGGAAACACCATATATTTT. Its translation: CASSKPVRSSGNTIYF.